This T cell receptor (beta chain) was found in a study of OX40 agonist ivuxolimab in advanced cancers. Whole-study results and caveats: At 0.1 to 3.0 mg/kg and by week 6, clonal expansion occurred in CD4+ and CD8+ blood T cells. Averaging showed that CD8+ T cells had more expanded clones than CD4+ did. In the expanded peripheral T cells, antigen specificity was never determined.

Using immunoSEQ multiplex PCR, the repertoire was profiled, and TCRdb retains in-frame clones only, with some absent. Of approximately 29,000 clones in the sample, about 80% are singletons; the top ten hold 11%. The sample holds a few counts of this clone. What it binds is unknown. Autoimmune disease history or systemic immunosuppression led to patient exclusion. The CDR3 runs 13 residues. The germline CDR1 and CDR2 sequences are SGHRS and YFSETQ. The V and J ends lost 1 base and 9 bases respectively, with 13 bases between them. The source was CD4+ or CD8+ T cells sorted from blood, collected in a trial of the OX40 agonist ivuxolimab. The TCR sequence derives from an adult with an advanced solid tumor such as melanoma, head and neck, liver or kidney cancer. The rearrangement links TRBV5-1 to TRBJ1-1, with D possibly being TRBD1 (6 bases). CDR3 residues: CASSLKGGGQAFF. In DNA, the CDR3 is TGCGCCAGCAGCTTGAAGGGCGGGGGGCAAGCTTTCTTT.